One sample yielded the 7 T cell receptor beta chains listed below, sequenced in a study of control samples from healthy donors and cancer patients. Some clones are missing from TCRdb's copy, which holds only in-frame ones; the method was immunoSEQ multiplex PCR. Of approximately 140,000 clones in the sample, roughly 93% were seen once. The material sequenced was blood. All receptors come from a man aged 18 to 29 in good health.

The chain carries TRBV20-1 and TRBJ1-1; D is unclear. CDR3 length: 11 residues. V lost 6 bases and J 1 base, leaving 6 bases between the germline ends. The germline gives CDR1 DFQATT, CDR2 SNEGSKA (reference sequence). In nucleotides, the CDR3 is TGCAGTGCCCTCAAGAACACTGAAGCTTTCTTT. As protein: CSALKNTEAFF.

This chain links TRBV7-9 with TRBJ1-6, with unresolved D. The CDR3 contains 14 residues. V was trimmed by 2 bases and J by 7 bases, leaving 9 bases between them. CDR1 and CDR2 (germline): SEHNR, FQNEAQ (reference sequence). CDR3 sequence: CASSLMGDNSPLHF. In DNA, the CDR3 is TGTGCCAGCAGCTTAATGGGCGACAATTCACCCCTCCACTTT.

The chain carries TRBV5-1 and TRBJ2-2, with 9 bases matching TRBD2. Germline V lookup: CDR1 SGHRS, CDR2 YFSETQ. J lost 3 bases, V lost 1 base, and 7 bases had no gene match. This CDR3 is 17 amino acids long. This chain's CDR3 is CASSLIVGLADTGELFF. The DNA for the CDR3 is TGCGCCAGCAGCTTGATCGTGGGACTAGCTGACACCGGGGAGCTGTTTTTT.

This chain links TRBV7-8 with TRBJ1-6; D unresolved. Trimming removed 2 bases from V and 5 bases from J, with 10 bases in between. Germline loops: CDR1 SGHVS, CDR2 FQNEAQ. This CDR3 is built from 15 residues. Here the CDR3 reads CASSLRVENNSPLHF. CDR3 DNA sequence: TGTGCCAGCAGCTTACGGGTAGAGAATAATTCACCCCTCCACTTT.

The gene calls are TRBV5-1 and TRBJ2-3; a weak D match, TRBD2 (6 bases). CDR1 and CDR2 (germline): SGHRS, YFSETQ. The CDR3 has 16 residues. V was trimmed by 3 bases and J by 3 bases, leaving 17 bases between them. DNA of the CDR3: TGCGCCAGCAGCTGGGGGACGCGGGGTTTGACAGATACGCAGTATTTT. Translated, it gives CASSWGTRGLTDTQYF.

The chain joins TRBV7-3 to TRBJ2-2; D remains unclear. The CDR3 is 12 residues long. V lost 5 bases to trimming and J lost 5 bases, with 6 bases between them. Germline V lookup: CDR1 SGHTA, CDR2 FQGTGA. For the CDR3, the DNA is TGTGCCAGCAGCCAAATTACCGGGGAGCTGTTTTTT. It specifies CASSQITGELFF.

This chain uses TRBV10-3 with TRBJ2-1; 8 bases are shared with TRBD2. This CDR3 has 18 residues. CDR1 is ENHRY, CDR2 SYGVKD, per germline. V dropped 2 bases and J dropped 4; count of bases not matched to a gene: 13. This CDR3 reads CAISEAGGPLNRYNEQFF. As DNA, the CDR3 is TGTGCCATCAGTGAGGCGGGGGGCCCTTTAAACCGTTACAATGAGCAGTTCTTC.